These 6 T cell receptor beta chains originate from one sample sequenced in a study of blood T cell repertoires in COVID-19. The assay was immunoSEQ multiplex PCR, and TCRdb's table has in-frame clones only and misses some. Seen here are roughly 70,000 clones, 70% to 90% observed once, and the top ten hold approximately 19%. What was sequenced was peripheral blood. Every receptor here comes from a woman aged 80 or over with acute or convalescent COVID-19.

This clone showed up just once. The chain is built from TRBV7-2 and TRBJ2-1, with 10 bases fitting TRBD2. This CDR3 contains 16 residues. With V trimmed by 5 bases and J by 3 bases, 7 bases remained unmatched. The germline CDR1 and CDR2 sequences are SGHTA and FQGNSA. In DNA form, the CDR3 reads TGTGCCAGCAGCATAAAGACTAGCGGGTTCTACAATGAGCAGTTCTTC. Translating gives CASSIKTSGFYNEQFF. The whole variable domain, filled in from reference TRBV7-2 and TRBJ2-1, reads GAGVSQSPSNKVTEKGKDVELRCDPISGHTALYWYRQSLGQGLEFLIYFQGNSAPDKSGLPSDRFSAERTGGSVSTLTIQRTQQEDSAVYLCASSIKTSGFYNEQFFGPGTRLTVL.

The CDR3 is CASSLGQGANQPQHF. The DNA of the CDR3 is TGCGCCAGCAGCTTGGGACAGGGGGCGAATCAGCCCCAGCATTTT. The chain joins TRBV5-1 to TRBJ1-5, with 10 positions matching TRBD1. J gave up 4 bases and V 0 bases, and 1 base lay outside the gene matches. The length of the CDR3 is 15 residues. Per the germline V gene, CDR1 is SGHRS and CDR2 is YFSETQ.

The rearrangement uses TRBV21-1 and TRBJ1-3. TRBV21-1 counts as a pseudogene. The CDR3 loop spans 17 amino acids. CDR3 loop: CASSKALLGSSGNTIYF. The CDR3, as DNA: TGTGCCAGCAGCAAAGCGCTTTTGGGGAGCTCTGGAAACACCATATATTTT.

This clone has a single count. The gene calls are TRBV7-2 and TRBJ2-1; unclear D gene. CDR3 length equals 13 residues. Germline V gene sequence: CDR1 SGHTA, CDR2 FQGNSA. With 0 bases removed from V and 5 bases from J, the gap between germline ends came to 5 bases. CDR3 protein: CASSLAAHNEQFF. The CDR3 nucleotides are TGTGCCAGCAGCTTAGCAGCCCACAATGAGCAGTTCTTC.

V is TRBV2 and J is TRBJ2-2, with 13 bases lining up with TRBD2. Germline V gene data show CDR1 as SNHLY and CDR2 as FYNNEI. V shed 11 bases, J shed 2 bases, and the junction held 14 bases outside the gene matches. CDR3 length equals 18 residues. CDR3 bases: TGTGCCGGGAGACCTCCGACTAGCGGGGGGCCCAACACCGGGGAGCTGTTTTTT. Translation gives CAGRPPTSGGPNTGELFF.

This chain links TRBV6-5 with TRBJ1-2, with a tentative D call TRBD1 (6 bases). The germline V gene has CDR1 MNHEY and CDR2 SVGAGI. The CDR3 has 13 amino acids. V was clipped by 6 bases and J by 3 bases, with 11 bases between them. The CDR3 reads CASSPTGHYGYTF. The CDR3 DNA sequence: TGTGCCAGCAGCCCGACAGGACACTATGGCTACACCTTC.